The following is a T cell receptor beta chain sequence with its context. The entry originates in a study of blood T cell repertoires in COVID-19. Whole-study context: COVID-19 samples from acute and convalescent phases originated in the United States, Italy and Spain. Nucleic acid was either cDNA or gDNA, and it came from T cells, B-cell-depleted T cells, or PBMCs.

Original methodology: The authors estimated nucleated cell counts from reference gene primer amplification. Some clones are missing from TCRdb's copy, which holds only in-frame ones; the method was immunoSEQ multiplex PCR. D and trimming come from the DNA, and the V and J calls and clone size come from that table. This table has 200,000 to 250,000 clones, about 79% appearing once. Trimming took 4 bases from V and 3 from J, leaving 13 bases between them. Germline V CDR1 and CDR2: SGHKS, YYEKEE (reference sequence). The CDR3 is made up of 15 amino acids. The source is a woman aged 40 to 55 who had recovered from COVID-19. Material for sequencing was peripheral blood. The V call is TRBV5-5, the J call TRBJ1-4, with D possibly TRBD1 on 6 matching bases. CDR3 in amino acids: CASSQITGSNEKLFF. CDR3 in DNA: TGTGCCAGCAGCCAAATTACAGGGTCTAATGAAAAACTGTTTTTT.